A selection of T cell receptor beta chains follows, all from one sample in a study of T-cell memory formation after mild COVID-19. A single record per CDR3 protein comes from TCRdb applying MiXCR to the 5' RACE reads. The data show roughly 410,000 distinct CDR3 sequences, approximately 24% seen once. The sequencing input was PBMCs or a T cell subset sorted from them (not recorded which). Every receptor here comes from an adult woman who had mild COVID-19 (a few samples of this study predate the infection). Cell type and time point are not known. CDR3s include the opening cysteine and the closing phenylalanine or tryptophan. Fields, in order: clone size, J gene, V gene, D gene, CDR3 protein, CDR3 DNA. D genes are given only for firm matches. Only some rows state a clone size, as once, few, many or a class for expanded clones.

NA | TRBJ2-3 | TRBV5-1 | TRBD2 | CASSLSRSGGPEDTQYF | TGCGCCAGCAGCTTGAGTAGGAGCGGGGGGCCAGAAGATACGCAGTATTTT
few | TRBJ2-1 | TRBV5-1 | NA | CASSLVGPGLKEQFF | TGCGCCAGCAGCTTGGTGGGACCGGGGCTGAAAGAGCAGTTCTTC
NA | TRBJ2-1 | TRBV12-3/TRBV12-4 | TRBD2 | CASRSGLAGINEQFF | TGTGCCAGCAGATCGGGACTAGCGGGAATCAATGAGCAGTTCTTC
NA | TRBJ2-5 | TRBV27 | TRBD2 | CASSDLAGIQETQYF | TGTGCCAGCAGTGACCTAGCGGGGATACAAGAGACCCAGTACTTC
NA | TRBJ2-5 | TRBV7-9 | NA | CASSLGSTGILFQETQYF | TGTGCCAGCAGCTTAGGGTCAACAGGGATCTTATTCCAAGAGACCCAGTACTTC
NA | TRBJ2-3 | TRBV7-2 | NA | CASSFSPPDTQYF | TGTGCCAGCAGCTTCTCCCCTCCAGATACGCAGTATTTT
NA | TRBJ2-6 | TRBV5-5 | NA | CASSRRESGANVLTF | TGTGCCAGCAGTCGCAGGGAATCTGGGGCCAACGTCCTGACTTTC
NA | TRBJ1-2 | TRBV5-1 | NA | CASSVPAPDGYIF | TGCGCCAGCAGCGTGCCAGCGCCAGATGGCTACATCTTC
few | TRBJ2-3 | TRBV6-6 | TRBD2 | CASSPPSGGPDTQYF | TGTGCCAGCAGTCCCCCTAGCGGGGGGCCAGATACGCAGTATTTT
few | TRBJ1-1 | TRBV7-9 | NA | CASSSFRTFEAFF | TGTGCCAGCAGCTCGTTTAGGACTTTTGAAGCTTTCTTT
NA | TRBJ2-1 | TRBV19 | NA | CASSRGPGSNEQFF | TGTGCCAGTAGTAGAGGTCCAGGGAGCAATGAGCAGTTCTTC
NA | TRBJ2-3 | TRBV12-3/TRBV12-4 | TRBD2 | CASSWVAGVRKPDTQYF | TGTGCCAGCAGTTGGGTAGCGGGAGTACGAAAACCAGATACGCAGTATTTT
NA | TRBJ1-2 | TRBV29-1 | TRBD1 | CSVRDREDYGYTF | TGCAGCGTTAGGGACAGGGAGGACTATGGCTACACCTTC
NA | TRBJ1-2 | TRBV18 | TRBD1 | CASSPGMTGSTGGYTF | TGTGCCAGCTCACCGGGCATGACAGGGAGTACCGGTGGCTACACCTTC
NA | TRBJ2-7 | TRBV12-3/TRBV12-4 | TRBD1 | CASNRDSSYEQYF | TGTGCCAGCAACCGGGACAGCAGCTACGAGCAGTACTTC
few | TRBJ2-1 | TRBV6-2/TRBV6-3 | TRBD1 | CASSVTGVLYNEQFF | TGTGCCAGCAGCGTTACAGGGGTATTGTACAATGAGCAGTTCTTC
NA | TRBJ2-2 | TRBV12-3/TRBV12-4 | TRBD1 | CASSQGQRTGELFF | TGTGCCAGCAGCCAGGGACAGCGTACCGGGGAGCTGTTTTTT
few | TRBJ2-3 | TRBV7-9 | TRBD2 | CASSFYLAVELSTDTQYF | TGTGCCAGCAGCTTTTATCTAGCGGTAGAACTGAGCACAGATACGCAGTATTTT
NA | TRBJ1-2 | TRBV5-1 | TRBD1 | CASSSGTEYGYTF | TGCGCCAGCAGCTCCGGGACAGAGTATGGCTACACCTTC
NA | TRBJ2-7 | TRBV25-1 | NA | CASSAHSGGSYEQYF | TGTGCCAGCAGTGCACACAGCGGAGGCTCCTACGAGCAGTACTTC
few | TRBJ1-1 | TRBV9 | NA | CASSVTGQNTEAFF | TGTGCCAGCAGCGTCACAGGGCAGAACACTGAAGCTTTCTTT
NA | TRBJ1-1 | TRBV6-5 | NA | CASTLSPGGRTEAFF | TGTGCCAGCACCCTCAGTCCGGGGGGACGGACTGAAGCTTTCTTT
NA | TRBJ1-3 | TRBV12-3/TRBV12-4 | TRBD1 | CASSLGSPQGGNTIYF | TGTGCCAGCAGTTTAGGCTCTCCACAGGGGGGGAACACCATATATTTT
NA | TRBJ2-7 | TRBV27 | TRBD1 | CASSPDRDPSYEQYF | TGTGCCAGCAGTCCGGACAGGGACCCCTCCTACGAGCAGTACTTC
NA | TRBJ1-1 | TRBV7-2 | NA | CASSSRVLTEAFF | TGTGCCAGCAGCTCCCGGGTTTTGACTGAAGCTTTCTTT
NA | TRBJ1-6 | TRBV30 | NA | CAWKREKSPLHF | TGTGCCTGGAAAAGGGAAAAGTCACCCCTCCACTTT
NA | TRBJ1-1 | TRBV11-3 | NA | CASSATEFTEAFF | TGTGCCAGCAGCGCAACAGAATTCACTGAAGCTTTCTTT
few | TRBJ1-2 | TRBV14 | NA | CASSHLNGYYGYTF | TGTGCCAGCAGCCACCTGAACGGCTACTATGGCTACACCTTC
few | TRBJ1-5 | TRBV20-1 | NA | CSALNPLGRHGDSNQPQHF | TGCAGTGCTCTAAATCCCCTGGGCAGACATGGTGATAGCAATCAGCCCCAGCATTTT
few | TRBJ2-3 | TRBV7-6 | TRBD2 | CASSLAGTSGGLAQYF | TGTGCCAGCAGCTTAGCTGGGACTAGCGGGGGTTTGGCGCAGTATTTT
many | TRBJ2-1 | TRBV6-6 | NA | CASSPGRYEQFF | TGTGCCAGCAGTCCCGGACGCTATGAGCAGTTCTTC
NA | TRBJ2-5 | TRBV9 | TRBD2 | CASSPTSGSLRGETQYF | TGTGCCAGCAGCCCGACTAGCGGGAGTCTTCGGGGGGAGACCCAGTACTTC
few | TRBJ2-7 | TRBV7-9 | NA | CASSPSAGLEQYF | TGTGCCAGCAGCCCCAGCGCAGGTCTCGAGCAGTACTTC
NA | TRBJ2-3 | TRBV18 | NA | CASSTRTSSSTDTQYF | TGTGCCAGCTCCACTAGGACTTCGTCTAGCACAGATACGCAGTATTTT
NA | TRBJ2-2 | TRBV3-1 | NA | CACCQRRDTGELFF | TGTGCCTGCTGCCAGCGACGGGATACCGGGGAGCTGTTTTTT
NA | TRBJ2-5 | TRBV10-3 | NA | CAIGDSYTQYF | TGTGCCATCGGGGACTCATATACCCAGTACTTC
NA | TRBJ1-6 | TRBV5-1 | TRBD1 | CASNLGTGNSPLHF | TGCGCCAGCAACCTAGGGACAGGCAATTCACCCCTCCACTTT
few | TRBJ2-7 | TRBV12-3/TRBV12-4 | TRBD2 | CASSPSAGGLHYEQYF | TGTGCCAGCAGCCCATCAGCGGGGGGCCTTCACTACGAGCAGTACTTC
few | TRBJ2-7 | TRBV10-3 | NA | CAIRGETYEQYF | TGTGCCATAAGGGGAGAGACCTACGAGCAGTACTTC
NA | TRBJ1-6 | TRBV6-5 | NA | CASTKEQGSSPLHF | TGTGCCAGCACCAAGGAGCAGGGGAGTTCACCCCTCCACTTT